A selection of T cell receptor beta chains follows, all from one sample in a study of T cell repertoires in cytomegalovirus infection. From the reads, TCRdb called clonotypes with MiXCR, one entry per CDR3 protein. The table records around 900,000 distinct CDR3 sequences, around 32% of them present only once. Their cognate antigens are unknown. This material consisted of cultured CD8+ T cells from PBMCs, taken from culture after CMV antigen stimulation. Receptors originate from a human donor in good health (CMV status not recorded). Some clones in this sample may be carry-over from other donors' samples. Each CDR3 is given with its conserved first and last residue. The order of the fields is V gene, D gene, CDR3 length, clone size, J gene, CDR3 DNA, CDR3 protein. A D gene is named only where the DNA matches it firmly. Clone size is given for some rows only: seen once, a few or many times, or a class if the clone is expanded.

TRBV12-3/TRBV12-4,-,12,many,TRBJ2-7,TGTGCCAGCAGTTTCTTTCGCTACGAGCAGTACTTC,CASSFFRYEQYF
TRBV27,TRBD1,15,-,TRBJ2-7,TGTGCCAGCAGACCGACAGGGTCCTCTCCTACCGAGCAGTACTTC,CASRPTGSSPTEQYF
TRBV7-6,-,15,few,TRBJ2-3,TGTGCCAGCAGCTTAGGGGGGGCGAACACAGATACGCAGTATTTT,CASSLGGANTDTQYF
TRBV27,-,12,few,TRBJ2-5,TGTGCCAGCAGTCCAGCCTGGGAGACCCAGTACTTC,CASSPAWETQYF
TRBV7-2,-,15,-,TRBJ1-5,TGTGCCAGCAGCTTAGAACTCCTTAGCAATCAGCCCCAGCATTTT,CASSLELLSNQPQHF
TRBV5-3,TRBD1,15,-,TRBJ2-5,TGTGCCAGCAGTTCCGGACAGGGGTCGTCAGAGACCCAGTACTTC,CASSSGQGSSETQYF
TRBV5-1,TRBD2,15,few,TRBJ2-5,TGCGCCAGCAGCTTGGCCGCGGGTAGCGGGGAGACCCAGTACTTC,CASSLAAGSGETQYF
TRBV2,-,15,-,TRBJ1-5,TGTGCCAGCAGGGACCAAGGTTATAGCAATCAGCCCCAGCATTTT,CASRDQGYSNQPQHF
TRBV5-4,TRBD1,13,few,TRBJ1-2,TGTGCCAGCAGTTATCCAGGGGGGGCGCTCGACACCTTC,CASSYPGGALDTF
TRBV7-9,TRBD1,11,-,TRBJ1-4,TGTGCCAGCAGCTACGGGACAGAAGTGTTTTTT,CASSYGTEVFF
TRBV24-1,TRBD1,16,-,TRBJ2-2,TGTGCCACCAGTGACTACAGGGGCGCGAACACCGGGGAGCTGTTTTTT,CATSDYRGANTGELFF
TRBV27,-,14,-,TRBJ2-1,TGTGCCAGCAATCCTCCGCCAGGCAGGGATGAGCAGTTCTTC,CASNPPPGRDEQFF
TRBV29-1,-,10,-,TRBJ1-1,TGCAGCGTTGAGCGTTATGAAGCTTTCTTT,CSVERYEAFF
TRBV28,-,15,few,TRBJ2-5,TGTGCCAGCAGCCCCGCGGGCCGGGTTTGGGAGACCCAGTACTTC,CASSPAGRVWETQYF
TRBV6-1,-,14,few,TRBJ1-4,TGTGCCAGCAGTGAAGATCCAACGGGTGAAAAACTGTTTTTT,CASSEDPTGEKLFF
TRBV7-2,TRBD2,18,many,TRBJ2-1,TGTGCCAGCAGCTTAGTGCTTAGCGGGGGAAACTCCTACAATGAGCAGTTCTTC,CASSLVLSGGNSYNEQFF
TRBV28,TRBD2,19,-,TRBJ2-5,TGTGCCAGCAGTTTAGTTTTTATACCTCGGGCCTTGCGGGAGGAGACCCAGTACTTC,CASSLVFIPRALREETQYF
TRBV24-1,-,14,-,TRBJ1-2,TGTGCCACCAGTGATTTTTCGTCAGCCTATGGCTACACCTTC,CATSDFSSAYGYTF
TRBV7-9,-,15,few,TRBJ2-7,TGTGCCAGCAGCTTTGGAAGGACACTATCCTACGAGCAGTACTTC,CASSFGRTLSYEQYF
TRBV10-2,TRBD1,17,-,TRBJ1-2,TGCGCCAGCAGCGACACCCATGCCGGGACAGGACAAAATGGCTACACCTTC,CASSDTHAGTGQNGYTF
TRBV7-8,-,13,many,TRBJ1-2,TGTGCCAGCAGCCCGCTTCTCGGGTATGGCTACACCTTC,CASSPLLGYGYTF
TRBV9,TRBD1,17,-,TRBJ1-2,TGTGCCAGCAGCGTAGATGCAGGGGGCGCATCTAACTATGGCTACACCTTC,CASSVDAGGASNYGYTF
TRBV5-3,TRBD2,15,-,TRBJ2-1,TGTGCCAGCAGCACCGGACTAGCGGGGGGGAATGAGCAGTTCTTC,CASSTGLAGGNEQFF
TRBV6-5,-,10,-,TRBJ1-2,TGTGCCAGCTATAACTATGGCTACACCTTC,CASYNYGYTF
TRBV14,-,12,-,TRBJ1-6,TGTGCCAGCCGCGGCTATGATTCACCCCTCCACTTT,CASRGYDSPLHF
TRBV13,-,17,few,TRBJ2-1,TGTGCCAGCAGCCCTAGGGGGAGGCGACGGGTTTTTAATGAGCAGTTCTTC,CASSPRGRRRVFNEQFF
TRBV27,-,13,few,TRBJ2-7,TGTGCCAGCAGTTTTGGCGCTCTAGGCGAGCAGTACTTC,CASSFGALGEQYF
TRBV6-1,-,15,-,TRBJ2-7,TGTGCCAGCAGTGAAGAAGACACCAGCTCCTACGAGCAGTACTTC,CASSEEDTSSYEQYF
TRBV7-6,-,14,many,TRBJ2-5,TGTGCCAGCAGCTCAAGACAGGTCCAAGAGACCCAGTACTTC,CASSSRQVQETQYF
TRBV27,-,16,-,TRBJ1-6,TGTGCCAGCACCGCATTAGGGAGCTCCTATAATTCACCCCTCCACTTT,CASTALGSSYNSPLHF
TRBV7-9,TRBD2,16,many,TRBJ2-1,TGTGCCAGCAGCTTATTCGGTAGCGGGGGGGCCGATGAGCAGTTCTTC,CASSLFGSGGADEQFF
TRBV4-3,-,17,many,TRBJ2-1,TGCGCCAGCAGCCACGGGCTCGTGAAGGGGACCTACAATGAGCAGTTCTTC,CASSHGLVKGTYNEQFF
TRBV7-9,-,17,many,TRBJ1-1,TGTGCCAGCAGCTTGGAAAGTGGGGTTTACGATGACACTGAAGCTTTCTTT,CASSLESGVYDDTEAFF
TRBV12-3/TRBV12-4,TRBD1,16,-,TRBJ1-2,TGTGCCAGCAGTTTATCGTCCTACAGGGGGTTCTATGGCTACACCTTC,CASSLSSYRGFYGYTF
TRBV15,TRBD2,18,-,TRBJ2-3,TGTGCCACCAGCAGAGGACTAGCGGGGGTTTCTAGCACAGATACGCGGTATTTT,CATSRGLAGVSSTDTRYF
TRBV9,-,15,-,TRBJ2-1,TGTGCCAGCAGCGTAGCAGGACTTTCCTACAATGAGCAGTTCTTC,CASSVAGLSYNEQFF
TRBV12-3/TRBV12-4,-,17,-,TRBJ2-1,TGTGCCAGCAGTTTATTAAGTACAGGGAGGACCTACAATGAGCAGTTCTTC,CASSLLSTGRTYNEQFF
TRBV15,-,15,-,TRBJ1-1,TGTGCCACCAGCAGGATCCAGGGGAAAGGGGCTGAAGCTTTCTTT,CATSRIQGKGAEAFF
TRBV7-9,-,15,few,TRBJ2-1,TGTGCCAGCAGCCCTACACAGAGCTCCTACAATGAGCAGTTCTTC,CASSPTQSSYNEQFF
TRBV11-1,-,13,-,TRBJ1-1,TGTGCCAGCAGCTTTGGCACCTTAGTTGAAGCTTTCTTT,CASSFGTLVEAFF
TRBV27,-,13,-,TRBJ2-6,TGTGCCAGCAGTCAGTCGGGGGGACAGGTCCTGACTTTC,CASSQSGGQVLTF
TRBV6-5,TRBD1,15,few,TRBJ2-3,TGTGCCAGCAGTTACCAGTTGACAGGGGTAGATACGCAGTATTTT,CASSYQLTGVDTQYF